In this sample, the clone carrying this TCR beta chain turned up many times. The data were produced by immunoSEQ multiplex PCR, yet TCRdb's version contains in-frame clones alone and is incomplete. The sample includes roughly 400,000 clones, over 75% of them seen just once. The V gene's germline CDR1 is SGHTS and CDR2 YDEGEE. The CDR3 loop spans 16 amino acids. V lost 5 bases to trimming and J lost 2 bases, with 17 bases between them. Participant-given clinical history determined each cohort assignment. These data belong to a study of blood T cell repertoires in COVID-19. Material: PBMCs or T cells enriched from blood (not recorded which). The TCR originated in a woman aged 18-29 years who had been exposed to COVID-19. This chain connects TRBV5-8 to TRBJ1-5; TRBD1 is a possible D gene (6 bases). For the CDR3, the DNA is TGTGCCAGCAGGTTACAGGGAACCGGAGGCAATCAGCCCCAGCATTTT. It codes for CASRLQGTGGNQPQHF.